This T cell receptor (beta chain) was sequenced in a study of blood T cell repertoires in COVID-19. Study context: From T cells, B-cell-depleted T cells, or PBMCs came the material, which was cDNA or gDNA.

Cohort assignment relied on participant-reported clinical history. The recovered donors of Cohort 3 showed two negative PCRs, clearance, or symptom resolution. Repertoires were generated with immunoSEQ multiplex PCR, while TCRdb's copy carries only in-frame clones and drops some. The sample records more than 250,000 clones, around nine tenths being singletons. This receptor was obtained from a woman younger than 30 who had recovered from COVID-19. Material: PBMCs or T cells enriched from blood (not recorded which).

CDR3 sequence (DNA): TGTGCCACCCTCACTAGCGGGGGCTACGAGCAGTACTTC. This codes for CATLTSGGYEQYF. The chain combines TRBV15 with TRBJ2-7; 11 nucleotides align to TRBD2. This CDR3 contains 13 residues. Trimming took 8 bases from V and 3 from J; bases not matched to a gene: 3. Germline-derived CDR1 and CDR2 are LNHNV and YYDKDF (reference sequence). The full variable domain, with the rest looked up from reference TRBV15 and TRBJ2-7, is DAMVIQNPRYQVTQFGKPVTLSCSQTLNHNVMYWYQQKSSQAPKLLFHYYDKDFNNEADTPDNFQSRRPNTSFCFLDIRSPGLGDTAMYLCATLTSGGYEQYFGPGTRLTVT.